Listed here are 23 T cell receptor beta chains from one sample, sequenced in a study of CD8+ T cells in alopecia areata (dated by TCRdb to the late 2010s). Lesional scalp punch biopsies and peripheral blood were collected from alopecia areata patients. Library generation was performed with the immunoSEQ multiplex PCR assay. For TCR sequencing, RNA was extracted from every sample and reverse transcribed into cDNA to serve as template. TCRdb re-hosts the immuneACCESS table, in-frame sequences only. Its copies lack some clones; in the studies checked, an unresolved V gene accounts for under half of them, and the cause for the rest is not known. For this sample there are over 9,000 clones; approximately 61% appear just once. The ten top clones hold nearly 15% of the sample. Sequencing input: skin. These receptor sequences come from a human donor with alopecia areata.

The V and J genes are TRBV19 and TRBJ1-5, with D possibly TRBD1 on 6 matching bases. V lost 5 bases and J 6 bases, leaving 11 bases between the germline ends. This CDR3 has 13 amino acids. Germline values: CDR1 LNHDA, CDR2 SQIVND (reference sequence). CDR3 coding DNA: TGTGCCAGTAGTCCTGGGGGGGCTCAGCCCCAGCATTTT. Translated, it gives CASSPGGAQPQHF.

CDR3 sequence: CASSNFGGPGELFF. Written as DNA, the CDR3 is TGTGCCAGCAGCAATTTTGGGGGGCCTGGTGAACTGTTTTTT. The chain recombines TRBV28 with TRBJ1-4; the D gene is possibly TRBD1 (6 bases). V lost 6 bases and J lost 12, with 20 bases in between. This CDR3 contains 14 residues. Germline V gives CDR1 MDHEN, CDR2 SYDVKM.

The chain combines TRBV5-1 with TRBJ2-1; maybe TRBD2 (5 bases). The germline V and J ends were trimmed by 4 bases and 7 bases, with 15 bases remaining between them. This CDR3 spans 14 amino acids. CDR1 is SGHRS, CDR2 YFSETQ, per germline. The CDR3 DNA follows: TGCGCCAGCAGCGCTGACGGGATAGGGAATGAGCAGTTCTTC. It translates to CASSADGIGNEQFF. The whole variable domain, filled in from reference TRBV5-1 and TRBJ2-1, reads KAGVTQTPRYLIKTRGQQVTLSCSPISGHRSVSWYQQTPGQGLQFLFEYFSETQRNKGNFPGRFSGRQFSNSRSEMNVSTLELGDSALYLCASSADGIGNEQFFGPGTRLTVL.

The rearrangement uses TRBV27 and TRBJ1-4, with TRBD1 as a possible D gene (5 bases). CDR1 is MNHEY, CDR2 SMNVEV, per germline (reference sequence). This CDR3 has 18 residues. V was pared by 9 bases and J by 0 bases, with 23 bases between. The CDR3 nucleotides read TGTGCCAGTGAGATCGGACAAGCTTCCAACTCAACTAATGAAAAACTGTTTTTT. Its translation is CASEIGQASNSTNEKLFF.

This sequence joins TRBV9 and TRBJ2-1, with TRBD2 identical over 10 bases. The trim removed 0 bases at V and 3 bases at J, leaving 6 bases unmatched. The length of the CDR3 is 17 residues. Germline V gene data show CDR1 as SGDLS and CDR2 as YYNGEE. The DNA for the CDR3 is TGTGCCAGCAGCGTAGGGCGGTCTAGCGGGGGCTACAATGAGCAGTTCTTC. Amino acid sequence: CASSVGRSSGGYNEQFF.

V is TRBV5-1 and J is TRBJ2-7; a possible D gene is TRBD1 (6 bases). The V end lost 3 bases, the J end lost 2 bases, and 9 bases lay between the germline ends. The CDR3 totals 13 residues. Germline values: CDR1 SGHRS, CDR2 YFSETQ. The DNA of the CDR3 is TGCGCCAGCAGCTCAGGGGCCCCCTACGAGCAGTACTTC. It codes for CASSSGAPYEQYF.

J is TRBJ1-5 and V is TRBV4-3; D ambiguous. Germline V gene data show CDR1 as LGHNA and CDR2 as YSLEER. The V end was cut by 0 bases, the J end by 5 bases, with 5 bases between. The CDR3 contains 13 residues. This chain's CDR3 is CASSQDRDQPQHF. In DNA, the CDR3 is TGCGCCAGCAGCCAAGATCGTGATCAGCCCCAGCATTTT.

The chain couples TRBV18 to TRBJ2-3; perhaps TRBD2 as D (5 bases). Germline-derived CDR1 and CDR2 are KGHSH and LQKENI. Trimming shortened V by 4 bases and J by 2 bases, and 10 bases separated the two germline ends. The CDR3 runs 14 residues. The CDR3 nucleotides read TGTGCCAGCTCACTGGACGGGGTCACAGATACGCAGTATTTT. It translates to CASSLDGVTDTQYF.

The sample holds one count of this clone. This chain uses TRBV2 with TRBJ2-1, with unresolved D. CDR1 and CDR2 (germline): SNHLY, FYNNEI. Deletions cut 2 bases from V and 7 bases from J, with 21 bases between. This CDR3 contains 17 residues. CDR3 sequence (DNA): TGTGCCAGCAGTGAACGCGATGGGGTAGCCCTCTCAAATGAGCAGTTCTTC. Translated, it gives CASSERDGVALSNEQFF. Based on the CDR3 plus reference TRBV2 and TRBJ2-1, the full variable domain is EPEVTQTPSHQVTQMGQEVILRCVPISNHLYFYWYRQILGQKVEFLVSFYNNEISEKSEIFDDQFSVERPDGSNFTLKIRSTKLEDSAMYFCASSERDGVALSNEQFFGPGTRLTVL.

This clone was seen more than once but under ten times. This chain joins TRBV2 and TRBJ2-7; 8 nucleotides align to TRBD1. The CDR3 extends over 12 amino acids. The V segment lost 4 bases and the J segment 6 bases; nucleotides outside the gene matches: 2. CDR1 is SNHLY and CDR2 is FYNNEI in the germline V gene. CDR3 residues: CASSADRAEQYF. Here the CDR3 DNA reads TGTGCCAGCAGTGCGGACAGGGCCGAGCAGTACTTC.

The chain couples TRBV18 to TRBJ1-2; TRBD1 agrees at 7 bases. The length of the CDR3 is 14 residues. CDR1 and CDR2 (germline): KGHSH, LQKENI. Trimming removed 3 bases from V and 2 bases from J; junction bases left unmatched: 3. The chain's CDR3 is CASSPQGQNYGYTF. The CDR3 DNA follows: TGTGCCAGCTCACCGCAGGGACAGAACTATGGCTACACCTTC.

This clone was found a few times. V and J are TRBV4-1 and TRBJ1-4, with D perhaps TRBD1 (5 bases). This CDR3 region has 12 residues. CDR1 and CDR2 (germline): MGHRA, YSYEKL. The ends were cut back, 1 base at V and 14 bases at J, with 11 bases in the middle. The CDR3 nucleotides read TGCGCCAGCAGCCAAGGGGGGAAAGGGCTGTTTTTT. Its translation: CASSQGGKGLFF.

Written as DNA, the CDR3 is TGTGCCAGCTCACCGGAAAGGAGGGGGACTCATGGCTACACCTTC. Encoded protein: CASSPERRGTHGYTF. The chain recombines TRBV18 with TRBJ1-2; tentatively, D is TRBD1 (6 bases). Germline loops: CDR1 KGHSH, CDR2 LQKENI. V was trimmed by 3 bases and J by 6 bases, leaving 17 bases between them. CDR3 length: 15 residues.

The rearrangement joins TRBV29-1 to TRBJ2-7, with TRBD2 identical over 10 bases. The CDR3 loop spans 15 amino acids. The V segment lost 1 base and the J segment 2 bases; nucleotides outside the gene matches: 5. The germline CDR1 and CDR2 sequences are SQVTM and ANQGSEA. CDR3 bases: TGCAGCGTTGAAGGGCGCAGCGGGAGGGCCTACGAGCAGTACTTC. It specifies CSVEGRSGRAYEQYF.

The chain is built from TRBV28 and TRBJ1-1, with a possible D match to TRBD1 (6 bases). Germline assignment: CDR1 MDHEN and CDR2 SYDVKM. Trimming stripped 4 bases from V and 5 bases from J, with 11 bases between. This CDR3 is built from 13 residues. CDR3 sequence: CASSSGAGTEAFF. CDR3 DNA sequence: TGTGCCAGCAGTTCGGGGGCAGGGACTGAAGCTTTCTTT. The full variable domain, its missing parts supplied by reference TRBV28 and TRBJ1-1, is DVKVTQSSRYLVKRTGEKVFLECVQDMDHENMFWYRQDPGLGLRLIYFSYDVKMKEKGDIPEGYSVSREKKERFSLILESASTNQTSMYLCASSSGAGTEAFFGQGTRLTVV.

A few counts support this clone. The V and J genes are TRBV27 and TRBJ2-7; TRBD1 matches at 7 bases. The germline V gene has CDR1 MNHEY and CDR2 SMNVEV (reference sequence). The ends lost 7 bases at V and 2 bases at J; junction bases unmatched: 8. The CDR3 is made up of 14 amino acids. CDR3 in amino acids: CASTIRTGPYEQYF. The CDR3 coding sequence is TGTGCCAGCACCATCCGGACAGGCCCCTACGAGCAGTACTTC.

The V call is TRBV7-2, the J call TRBJ1-2; 7 bases map to TRBD1. The CDR3 totals 15 residues. Looked up from germline, CDR1 is SGHTA and CDR2 is FQGNSA. Germline trimming cut 1 base from V and 3 bases from J; bases unmatched to any gene: 5. CDR3 DNA sequence: TGTGCCAGCAGCTTAGGAGGGGGCGAGGACTATGGCTACACCTTC. Amino acids: CASSLGGGEDYGYTF.

The rearrangement links TRBV18 to TRBJ2-6; maybe TRBD1 (6 bases). Germline assignment: CDR1 KGHSH and CDR2 LQKENI. Trimming stripped 2 bases from V and 2 bases from J, with 13 bases between. This CDR3 comprises 17 residues. CDR3 DNA: TGTGCCAGCTCACCAGCTCCAGGGGCGACTGGGGCCAACGTCCTGACTTTC. It translates to CASSPAPGATGANVLTF.

The rearrangement uses TRBV5-1 and TRBJ1-1; tentative D call: TRBD1 (5 bases). The CDR3 extends over 14 amino acids. The germline V gene has CDR1 SGHRS and CDR2 YFSETQ. V lost 3 bases, J lost 3 bases, and 12 bases lay in between. CDR3 sequence: CASSSRGGYTEAFF. CDR3 coding DNA: TGCGCCAGCAGCTCAAGGGGAGGGTACACTGAAGCTTTCTTT.

The chain combines TRBV4-1 with TRBJ1-5; D not resolved. V shed 0 bases and J shed 4 bases, with 7 bases lying between them. Per germline, CDR1 MGHRA and CDR2 YSYEKL. This CDR3 is built from 14 residues. CDR3 loop: CASSQDGRNQPQHF. The CDR3 DNA reads TGCGCCAGCAGCCAAGACGGAAGGAATCAGCCCCAGCATTTT.

This clone has a handful of counts. Here the CDR3 DNA reads TGTGCCAGCAGCTTCAATAGGGACTACGAGCAGTACTTC. Amino acid sequence: CASSFNRDYEQYF. The J gene is TRBJ2-7, the V gene TRBV7-8; D unresolved. This CDR3 has 13 residues. Germline assignment: CDR1 SGHVS and CDR2 FQNEAQ. V lost 3 bases and J lost 3, with 9 bases in between.

There are a few counts of this clone. The rearrangement links TRBV23-1 to TRBJ1-5; D remains unclear. TRBV23-1 counts as an open reading frame of uncertain function. With 3 bases removed from V and 5 bases from J, the gap between germline ends came to 8 bases. The CDR3 runs 13 residues. CDR3 sequence (DNA): TGCGCCAGCAGTCATCGAAGGGATCAGCCCCAGCATTTT. The encoded protein is CASSHRRDQPQHF.

Written as DNA, the CDR3 is TGTGCCAGTAGTATAGACTCAGGCTCCTCTGGGGCCAACGTCCTGACTTTC. Protein: CASSIDSGSSGANVLTF. The J gene is TRBJ2-6, the V gene TRBV19; unclear D gene. The CDR3 sequence is 17 residues long. Germline V gives CDR1 LNHDA, CDR2 SQIVND (reference sequence). V was trimmed by 0 bases and J by 0 bases, leaving 9 bases between them.